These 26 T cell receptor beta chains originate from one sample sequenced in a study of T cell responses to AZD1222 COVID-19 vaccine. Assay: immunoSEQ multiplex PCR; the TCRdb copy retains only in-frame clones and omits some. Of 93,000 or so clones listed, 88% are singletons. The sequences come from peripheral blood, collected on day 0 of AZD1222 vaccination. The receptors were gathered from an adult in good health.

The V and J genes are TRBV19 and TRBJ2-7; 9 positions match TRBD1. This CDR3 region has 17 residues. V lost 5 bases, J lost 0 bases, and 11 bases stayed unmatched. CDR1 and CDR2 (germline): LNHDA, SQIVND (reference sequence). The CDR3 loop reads CASSQMGQGTSSYEQYF. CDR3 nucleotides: TGTGCCAGTAGTCAGATGGGACAGGGCACAAGCTCCTACGAGCAGTACTTC.

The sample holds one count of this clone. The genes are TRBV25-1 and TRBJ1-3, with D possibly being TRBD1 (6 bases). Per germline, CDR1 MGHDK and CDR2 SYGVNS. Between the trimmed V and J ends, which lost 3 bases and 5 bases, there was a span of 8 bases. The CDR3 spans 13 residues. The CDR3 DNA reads TGTGCCAGCAGTGATGGACAGAGAAACACCATATATTTT. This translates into CASSDGQRNTIYF.

CDR3 DNA: TGCAGTGCTAGTCTAGCGGGGAACAATGAGCAGTTCTTC. As protein: CSASLAGNNEQFF. This chain uses TRBV20-1 with TRBJ2-1; 9 nucleotides line up with TRBD2. J was trimmed by 5 bases and V by 3 bases; bases with no gene match: 2. This CDR3 has 13 amino acids. Per germline, CDR1 DFQATT and CDR2 SNEGSKA (reference sequence).

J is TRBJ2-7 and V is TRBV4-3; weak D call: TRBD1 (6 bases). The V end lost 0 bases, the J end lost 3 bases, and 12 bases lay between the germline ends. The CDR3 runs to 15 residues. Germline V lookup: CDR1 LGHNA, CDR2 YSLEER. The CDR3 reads CASSQERDTLYEQYF. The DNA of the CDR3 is TGCGCCAGCAGCCAAGAACGGGACACCCTCTACGAGCAGTACTTC.

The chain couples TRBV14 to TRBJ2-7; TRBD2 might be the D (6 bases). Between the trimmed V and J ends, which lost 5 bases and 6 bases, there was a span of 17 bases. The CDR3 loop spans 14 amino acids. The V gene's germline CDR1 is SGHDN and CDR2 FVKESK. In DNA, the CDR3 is TGTGCCAGCAGCAAGGGACTGGTCACGGCCGAGCAGTACTTC. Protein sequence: CASSKGLVTAEQYF.

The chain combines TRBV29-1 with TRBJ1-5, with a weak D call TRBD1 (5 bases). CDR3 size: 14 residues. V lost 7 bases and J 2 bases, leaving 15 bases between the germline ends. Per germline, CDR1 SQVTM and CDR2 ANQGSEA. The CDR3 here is CSASTGGGNQPQHF. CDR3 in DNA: TGCAGCGCCTCCACGGGGGGGGGCAATCAGCCCCAGCATTTT.

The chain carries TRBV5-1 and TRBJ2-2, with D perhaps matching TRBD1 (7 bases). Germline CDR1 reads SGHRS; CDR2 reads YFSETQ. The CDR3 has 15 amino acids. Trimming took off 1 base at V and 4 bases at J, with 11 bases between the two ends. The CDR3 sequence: CASSLTGEATGELFF. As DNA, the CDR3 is TGCGCCAGCAGCTTGACAGGGGAGGCCACCGGGGAGCTGTTTTTT.

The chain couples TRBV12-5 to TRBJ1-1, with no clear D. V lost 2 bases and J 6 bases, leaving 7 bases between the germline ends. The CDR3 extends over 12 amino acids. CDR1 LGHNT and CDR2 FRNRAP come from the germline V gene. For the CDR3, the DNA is TGTGCTAGTGGTTTGTGGACGGCTGAAGCTTTCTTT. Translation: CASGLWTAEAFF.

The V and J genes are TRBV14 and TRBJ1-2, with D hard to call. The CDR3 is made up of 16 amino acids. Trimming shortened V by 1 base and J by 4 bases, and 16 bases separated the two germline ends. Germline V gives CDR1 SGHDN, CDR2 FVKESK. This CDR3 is CASSQVRAGGSYGYTF. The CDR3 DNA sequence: TGTGCCAGCAGCCAAGTCCGTGCTGGTGGGAGCTATGGCTACACCTTC.

The CDR3 is CASSQALTGMNYEQYF. CDR3 bases: TGCGCCAGCAGCCAAGCCTTGACAGGGATGAACTACGAGCAGTACTTC. The genes are TRBV4-3 and TRBJ2-7, with 7 nucleotides matching TRBD1. Germline V gene sequence: CDR1 LGHNA, CDR2 YSLEER. The CDR3 is made up of 16 amino acids. Trimming at V came to 1 base and at J to 3 bases, leaving 9 bases not matched to a gene.

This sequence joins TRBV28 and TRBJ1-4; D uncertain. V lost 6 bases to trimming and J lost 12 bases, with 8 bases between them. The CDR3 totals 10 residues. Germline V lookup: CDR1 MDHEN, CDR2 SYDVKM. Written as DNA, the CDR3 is TGTGCCAGCAGGCGTGAGGAACTGTTTTTT. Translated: CASRREELFF. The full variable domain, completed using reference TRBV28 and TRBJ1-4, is DVKVTQSSRYLVKRTGEKVFLECVQDMDHENMFWYRQDPGLGLRLIYFSYDVKMKEKGDIPEGYSVSREKKERFSLILESASTNQTSMYLCASRREELFFGSGTQLSVL.

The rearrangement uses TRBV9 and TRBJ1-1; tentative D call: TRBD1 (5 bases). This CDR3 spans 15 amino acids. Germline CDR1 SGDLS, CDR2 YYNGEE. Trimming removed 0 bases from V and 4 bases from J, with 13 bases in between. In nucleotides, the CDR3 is TGTGCCAGCAGCGTAGGTATAGGGGTGGGCACTGAAGCTTTCTTT. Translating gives CASSVGIGVGTEAFF.

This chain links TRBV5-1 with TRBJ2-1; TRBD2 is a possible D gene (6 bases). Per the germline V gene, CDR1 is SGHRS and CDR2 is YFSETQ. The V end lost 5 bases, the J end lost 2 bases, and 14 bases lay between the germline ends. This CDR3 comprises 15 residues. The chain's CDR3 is CASRVSGGTYNEQFF. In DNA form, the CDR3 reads TGCGCCAGCAGAGTTAGCGGAGGGACCTACAATGAGCAGTTCTTC.

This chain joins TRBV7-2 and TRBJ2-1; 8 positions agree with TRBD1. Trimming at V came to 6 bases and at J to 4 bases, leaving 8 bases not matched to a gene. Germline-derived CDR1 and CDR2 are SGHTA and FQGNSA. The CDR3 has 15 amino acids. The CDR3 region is CASRTGTGFYNEQFF. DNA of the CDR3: TGTGCCAGCAGAACCGGGACAGGATTTTACAATGAGCAGTTCTTC. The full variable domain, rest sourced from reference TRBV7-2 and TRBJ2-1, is GAGVSQSPSNKVTEKGKDVELRCDPISGHTALYWYRQSLGQGLEFLIYFQGNSAPDKSGLPSDRFSAERTGGSVSTLTIQRTQQEDSAVYLCASRTGTGFYNEQFFGPGTRLTVL.

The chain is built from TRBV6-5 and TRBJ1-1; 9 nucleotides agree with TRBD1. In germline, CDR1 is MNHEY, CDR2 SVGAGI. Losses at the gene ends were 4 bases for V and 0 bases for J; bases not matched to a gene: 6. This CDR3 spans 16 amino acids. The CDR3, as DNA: TGTGCCAGCAGTTCAGGACAGGGGTTGCTGAACACTGAAGCTTTCTTT. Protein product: CASSSGQGLLNTEAFF.

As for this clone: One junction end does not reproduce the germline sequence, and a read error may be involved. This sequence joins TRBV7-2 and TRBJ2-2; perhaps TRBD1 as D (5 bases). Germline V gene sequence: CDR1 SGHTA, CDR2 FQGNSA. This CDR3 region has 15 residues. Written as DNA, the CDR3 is TGTGCCAGCAGTTTAGGGGCCTCGAACACCGGGGAGCTGTTTTTT. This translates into CASSLGASNTGELFF.

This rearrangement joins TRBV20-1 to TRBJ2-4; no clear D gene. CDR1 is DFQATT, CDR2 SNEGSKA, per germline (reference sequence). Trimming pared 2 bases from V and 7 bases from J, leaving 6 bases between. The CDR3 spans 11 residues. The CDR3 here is CSARNSNIQYF. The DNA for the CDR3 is TGCAGTGCTAGAAATTCCAACATTCAGTACTTC.

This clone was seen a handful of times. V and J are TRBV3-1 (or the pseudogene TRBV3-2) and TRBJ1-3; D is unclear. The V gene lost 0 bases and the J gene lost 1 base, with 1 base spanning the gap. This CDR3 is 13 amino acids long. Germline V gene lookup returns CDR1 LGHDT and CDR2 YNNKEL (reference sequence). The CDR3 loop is CASSQDSGNTIYF. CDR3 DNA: TGTGCCAGCAGCCAAGATTCTGGAAACACCATATATTTT.

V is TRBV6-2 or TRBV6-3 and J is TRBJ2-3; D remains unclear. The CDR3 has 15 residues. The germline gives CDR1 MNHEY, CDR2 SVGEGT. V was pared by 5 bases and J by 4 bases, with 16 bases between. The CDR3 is CASSKGPASPDTQYF. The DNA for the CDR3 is TGTGCCAGCAGTAAAGGGCCGGCGAGCCCAGATACGCAGTATTTT.

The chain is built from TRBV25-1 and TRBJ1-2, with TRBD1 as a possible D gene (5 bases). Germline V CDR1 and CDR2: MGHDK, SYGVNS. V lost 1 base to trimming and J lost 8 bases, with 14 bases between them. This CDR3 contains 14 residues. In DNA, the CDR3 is TGTGCCAGCAGTGAATTTTTCCAGGGAGGGGGCTACACCTTC. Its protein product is CASSEFFQGGGYTF.

This CDR3 reads CASSSLGMNTEAFF. The CDR3 coding sequence is TGTGCCAGCAGCTCGCTCGGTATGAACACTGAAGCTTTCTTT. This chain uses TRBV7-2 with TRBJ1-1; D call uncertain. The CDR3 runs to 14 residues. Germline CDR1 is SGHTA and CDR2 is FQGNSA. Trimming stripped 4 bases from V and 0 bases from J, with 9 bases between.

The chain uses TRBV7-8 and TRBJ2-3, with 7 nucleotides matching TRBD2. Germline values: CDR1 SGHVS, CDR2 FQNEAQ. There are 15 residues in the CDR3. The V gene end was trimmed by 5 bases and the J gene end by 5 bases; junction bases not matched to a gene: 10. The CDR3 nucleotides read TGTGCCAGCAGCGCCAGCGGGATTCGCAGAGATACGCAGTATTTT. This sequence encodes CASSASGIRRDTQYF.

The CDR3 loop reads CASSLGGTANYGYTF. The CDR3 bases are TGTGCCAGCAGTTTAGGAGGGACAGCGAACTATGGCTACACCTTC. This chain links TRBV6-5 with TRBJ1-2; 7 nucleotides match TRBD1. Trimming took 4 bases from V and 2 from J; bases not matched to a gene: 7. CDR3 length: 15 amino acids. Germline assignment: CDR1 MNHEY and CDR2 SVGAGI.

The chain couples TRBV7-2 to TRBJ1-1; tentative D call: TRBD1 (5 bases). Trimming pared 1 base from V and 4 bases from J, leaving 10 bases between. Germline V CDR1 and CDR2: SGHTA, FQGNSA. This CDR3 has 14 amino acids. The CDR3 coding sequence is TGTGCCAGCAGCTTAGTCGGGGGAGGCACTGAAGCTTTCTTT. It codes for CASSLVGGGTEAFF.

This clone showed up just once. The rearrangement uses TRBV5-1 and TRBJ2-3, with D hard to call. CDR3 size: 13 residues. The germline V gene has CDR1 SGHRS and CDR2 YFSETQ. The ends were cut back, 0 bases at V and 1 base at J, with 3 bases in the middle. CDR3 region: CASSLDGTDTQYF. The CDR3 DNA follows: TGCGCCAGCAGCTTGGATGGCACAGATACGCAGTATTTT. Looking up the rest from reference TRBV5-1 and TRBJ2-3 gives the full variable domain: KAGVTQTPRYLIKTRGQQVTLSCSPISGHRSVSWYQQTPGQGLQFLFEYFSETQRNKGNFPGRFSGRQFSNSRSEMNVSTLELGDSALYLCASSLDGTDTQYFGPGTRLTVL.

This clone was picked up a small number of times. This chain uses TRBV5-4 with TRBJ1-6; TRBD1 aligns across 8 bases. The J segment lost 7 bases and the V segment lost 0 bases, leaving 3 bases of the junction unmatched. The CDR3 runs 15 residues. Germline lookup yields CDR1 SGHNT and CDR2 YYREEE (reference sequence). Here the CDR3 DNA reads TGTGCCAGCAGCTTGGCCTCAGGGGGCAATTCACCCCTCCACTTT. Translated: CASSLASGGNSPLHF.